This T cell receptor beta chain was recovered during a study of cytomegalovirus exposure and HLA in healthy donors. The PCR contained 60 Vbeta and 13 Jbeta primers. Here immunoSEQ multiplex PCR was the method, and the copy in TCRdb shows in-frame clones only, minus some. The data contain some 120,000 clones, 81% of them singletons. This clone has only a few counts. This CDR3 is 14 amino acids long. The ends were cut back, 4 bases at V and 2 bases at J, with 12 bases in the middle. CDR1 is MNHEY and CDR2 is SVGAGI in the germline V gene. The chain employs TRBV6-5 and TRBJ2-7, with D maybe TRBD2 (5 bases). Sequencing was carried out using PBMCs. The receptor was derived from a woman in her 40s in good health and CMV-seronegative. This CDR3 is CASSSGLLTYEQYF. The CDR3 nucleotides read TGTGCCAGCAGTTCCGGACTGCTCACCTACGAGCAGTACTTC.